Listed below are T cell receptor beta chains from one sample, sequenced in a study of T cell repertoires in cytomegalovirus infection. TCRdb reprocessed the reads via MiXCR and lists one record per CDR3 protein. The data contain roughly 68,000 distinct CDR3 sequences, around 21% of them singletons. These receptors' antigens are unknown. Sequenced: PBMCs, sequenced either directly or after in vitro stimulation (not recorded which). The receptors were sampled from a human donor in good health (CMV status not recorded). Some clones in this sample may be carry-over from other donors' samples. CDR3s include the opening cysteine and the closing phenylalanine or tryptophan. The order of the fields is J gene, D gene, clone size, V gene, CDR3 DNA, CDR3 protein. A D gene is named only where the DNA matches it firmly. Size is stated for part of the rows, as once, few or many counts, or as a class when the clone is expanded.

j_gene: TRBJ2-1; d_gene: .; abundance: few; v_gene: TRBV20-1; CDR3nt: TGCAGTGCCCTTACTTTAGGTGCCTACAATGAGCAGTTCTTC; CDR3aa: CSALTLGAYNEQFF
j_gene: TRBJ2-5; d_gene: .; abundance: .; v_gene: TRBV19; CDR3nt: TGTGCCAGTATTGGGCGGTACCAAGAGACCCAGTACTTC; CDR3aa: CASIGRYQETQYF
j_gene: TRBJ2-7; d_gene: TRBD1; abundance: .; v_gene: TRBV5-4; CDR3nt: TGTGCCAGCAGCGCAGGGGGAAGCTCCTACGAGCAGTACTTC; CDR3aa: CASSAGGSSYEQYF
j_gene: TRBJ2-2; d_gene: TRBD2; abundance: few; v_gene: TRBV7-2; CDR3nt: TGTGCCAGCAGCTCGGGACTACCTACCGGGGAGCTGTTTTTT; CDR3aa: CASSSGLPTGELFF
j_gene: TRBJ2-3; d_gene: TRBD2; abundance: few; v_gene: TRBV11-3; CDR3nt: TGTGCCAGCAGCTCCCAAGGGACTAGCGGGAGTTCCGGTACGCAGTATTTT; CDR3aa: CASSSQGTSGSSGTQYF
j_gene: TRBJ1-1; d_gene: .; abundance: .; v_gene: TRBV12-3/TRBV12-4; CDR3nt: TGTGCCAGCAGTTTCTCACAGGGTCTGGGAAACACTGAAGCTTTCTTT; CDR3aa: CASSFSQGLGNTEAFF
j_gene: TRBJ1-5; d_gene: .; abundance: .; v_gene: TRBV20-1; CDR3nt: TGCAGTGCCGCGGATGACTCGAGCAATCAGCCCCAGCATTTT; CDR3aa: CSAADDSSNQPQHF
j_gene: TRBJ2-1; d_gene: TRBD2; abundance: .; v_gene: TRBV20-1; CDR3nt: TGCAGTGCTCATATTGGAGCGGGGGGTAACAATGAGCAGTTCTTC; CDR3aa: CSAHIGAGGNNEQFF
j_gene: TRBJ1-1; d_gene: .; abundance: .; v_gene: TRBV12-3/TRBV12-4; CDR3nt: TGTGCCAGCAGTTTAGACAGTAGGGGGGAAGCTTTCTTT; CDR3aa: CASSLDSRGEAFF
j_gene: TRBJ2-5; d_gene: .; abundance: few; v_gene: TRBV6-6; CDR3nt: TGTGCCAGCAGTTCCAGGGGGGGTGAGGAGACCCAGTACTTC; CDR3aa: CASSSRGGEETQYF
j_gene: TRBJ1-4; d_gene: TRBD1; abundance: many; v_gene: TRBV18; CDR3nt: TGTGCCAGCTCCCTCACAGGGGGCCGTTCAACTAATGAAAAACTGTTTTTT; CDR3aa: CASSLTGGRSTNEKLFF
j_gene: TRBJ2-5; d_gene: .; abundance: .; v_gene: TRBV11-2; CDR3nt: TGTGCCAGCAGCTTTGGAACTAGCCCCCGGGAGACCCAGTACTTC; CDR3aa: CASSFGTSPRETQYF
j_gene: TRBJ2-5; d_gene: .; abundance: few; v_gene: TRBV14; CDR3nt: TGTGCCAGCAGCCAAGACAGGAATATCCAAGAGACCCAGTACTTC; CDR3aa: CASSQDRNIQETQYF
j_gene: TRBJ1-5; d_gene: .; abundance: .; v_gene: TRBV7-2; CDR3nt: TGTGCCAGCAGCAACCGGGACGGTAATCAGCCCCAGCATTTT; CDR3aa: CASSNRDGNQPQHF
j_gene: TRBJ2-5; d_gene: .; abundance: many; v_gene: TRBV6-5; CDR3nt: TGTGCCAGCAGTCAGACTTTTACCGGAAAGACCCAGTACTTC; CDR3aa: CASSQTFTGKTQYF
j_gene: TRBJ2-1; d_gene: TRBD1; abundance: few; v_gene: TRBV24-1; CDR3nt: TGTGCCACCAGTGACCCAACAGGGGCCCGACGAGATGAGCAGTTCTTC; CDR3aa: CATSDPTGARRDEQFF
j_gene: TRBJ2-1; d_gene: .; abundance: many; v_gene: TRBV7-9; CDR3nt: TGTGCCAGCAGCTCAAAACTTAGAAGCGCGTTCGGGTTCGATGAGCAGTTCTTC; CDR3aa: CASSSKLRSAFGFDEQFF
j_gene: TRBJ1-5; d_gene: .; abundance: many; v_gene: TRBV28; CDR3nt: TGTGCCAGCAGCTCACTGCAGGGAAATCAGCCCCAGCATTTT; CDR3aa: CASSSLQGNQPQHF
j_gene: TRBJ1-5; d_gene: .; abundance: many; v_gene: TRBV7-2; CDR3nt: TGTGCCAGCAGCTTAGAACTGCGGCGGAATAGCAATCAGCCCCAGCATTTT; CDR3aa: CASSLELRRNSNQPQHF
j_gene: TRBJ1-5; d_gene: .; abundance: many; v_gene: TRBV12-3/TRBV12-4; CDR3nt: TGTGCCAGCGAAGACGGTAGCAATCAGCCCCAGCATTTT; CDR3aa: CASEDGSNQPQHF
j_gene: TRBJ1-1; d_gene: .; abundance: .; v_gene: TRBV29-1; CDR3nt: TGCAGCGTTGTAAGGGGCCGGAACACTGAAGCTTTCTTT; CDR3aa: CSVVRGRNTEAFF
j_gene: TRBJ1-4; d_gene: .; abundance: few; v_gene: TRBV6-1; CDR3nt: TGTGCCAGCAGCCTAGACCCGGGCACTAATGAAAAACTGTTTTTT; CDR3aa: CASSLDPGTNEKLFF